Listed here are 31 T cell receptor beta chains from one sample, sequenced in a study of cytomegalovirus exposure and HLA in healthy donors (dated by TCRdb to about 2017). Library generation was performed with the immunoSEQ multiplex PCR assay. The clones in this table, taken by TCRdb from immuneACCESS, are in-frame only. Not every clone is retained; where verified, under half of the shortfall comes from an unresolved V gene, and the cause of the rest is unknown. In all, the sample holds approximately 180,000 clones, and roughly 86% of those were seen once. The ten largest clones capture more than 1.1% of the sample. Sequencing was performed on PBMCs. The receptors derive from a woman aged 18 to 35 in good health and CMV-seronegative.

The chain uses TRBV6-4 and TRBJ1-2, with TRBD1 matching over 8 bases. V was clipped by 5 bases and J by 6 bases; unmatched bases: 5. Germline CDR1 and CDR2: MRHNA and SNTAGT. The CDR3 has 13 amino acids. CDR3 protein: CASSISGGDGYTF. DNA for the CDR3: TGTGCCAGCAGTATATCAGGGGGCGATGGCTACACCTTC.

Worth noting for this clone: The same CDR3 also results from other DNA sequences found in this sample. V is TRBV19 and J is TRBJ1-1, with no clear D. The CDR3 has 13 amino acids. V lost 2 bases, J lost 1 base, and 5 bases lay in between. In germline, CDR1 is LNHDA, CDR2 SQIVND (reference sequence). CDR3 sequence: CASSITGNTEAFF. CDR3 coding DNA: TGTGCCAGTAGTATAACGGGGAACACTGAAGCTTTCTTT.

The chain combines TRBV18 with TRBJ1-1; D gene unclear. Germline CDR1 reads KGHSH; CDR2 reads LQKENI. The CDR3 runs to 15 residues. V was cut by 0 bases and J by 1 base, with 9 bases left in between. In DNA form, the CDR3 reads TGTGCCAGCTCACCACCGGGCACCTCGAACACTGAAGCTTTCTTT. It is translated as CASSPPGTSNTEAFF.

This clone has just a few counts. This rearrangement joins TRBV4-1 to TRBJ1-6; D is perhaps TRBD1 (5 bases). This CDR3 comprises 16 residues. The V end was cut by 3 bases, the J end by 9 bases, with 18 bases between. Germline CDR1 and CDR2: MGHRA and YSYEKL. The CDR3: CASSHTTGLRGSPLHF. The CDR3 coding sequence is TGCGCCAGCAGCCACACGACGGGACTCCGAGGTTCACCCCTCCACTTT.

The chain recombines TRBV5-6 with TRBJ2-1; D gene unclear. The CDR3 runs to 18 residues. V was clipped by 3 bases and J by 6 bases, with 25 bases between them. CDR1 SGHDT and CDR2 YYEEEE come from the germline V gene. The DNA of the CDR3 is TGTGCCAGCAGCTCCCGATCTTATCCCGCAGCGCCTGGCAATGAGCAGTTCTTC. This translates into CASSSRSYPAAPGNEQFF.

The chain links TRBV4-1 to TRBJ2-2; maybe TRBD1 (6 bases). V was trimmed by 7 bases and J by 5 bases, leaving 14 bases between them. The germline V gene encodes CDR1 MGHRA and CDR2 YSYEKL. There are 14 residues in the CDR3. As DNA, the CDR3 is TGCGCCAGCATGGTCCGCCAGGGGACCGGGGAGCTGTTTTTT. Protein: CASMVRQGTGELFF.

This clone was found once. The chain recombines TRBV12-1 with TRBJ1-1; TRBD1, the table's D call, was not compared with the DNA. TRBV12-1 is a pseudogene locus. The CDR3 sequence is 12 residues long. CDR3 sequence: CASGRMNTEAFF. Here the CDR3 DNA reads TGTGCCAGCGGCAGAATGAACACTGAAGCTTTCTTT.

This clone was counted once. The rearrangement joins TRBV7-3 to TRBJ2-5; no definite D call. The CDR3 contains 13 residues. Trimming removed 2 bases from V and 5 bases from J, with 9 bases in between. The V gene's germline CDR1 is SGHTA and CDR2 FQGTGA. CDR3 region: CASSLGSVETQYF. The CDR3, as DNA: TGTGCCAGCAGCTTAGGTTCGGTGGAGACCCAGTACTTC.

V gene TRBV7-9 combines with J gene TRBJ1-4, with D hard to call. Trimming pared 5 bases from V and 12 bases from J, leaving 10 bases between. The CDR3 consists of 11 residues. Germline V gene lookup returns CDR1 SEHNR and CDR2 FQNEAQ (reference sequence). The CDR3 DNA follows: TGTGCCAGCAGCGATGTACGGGAACTGTTTTTT. Translation gives CASSDVRELFF. Combining the CDR3 with reference TRBV7-9 and TRBJ1-4 gives the whole variable domain DTGVSQNPRHKITKRGQNVTFRCDPISEHNRLYWYRQTLGQGPEFLTYFQNEAQLEKSRLLSDRFSAERPKGSFSTLEIQRTEQGDSAMYLCASSDVRELFFGSGTQLSVL.

The chain uses TRBV5-1 and TRBJ1-2, with 7 bases that match TRBD1. This CDR3 contains 16 residues. With 6 bases clipped from V and 7 bases from J, the junction kept 18 bases outside the gene matches. Looked up from germline, CDR1 is SGHRS and CDR2 is YFSETQ. The CDR3: CASTLTLRTGPGGYTF. The DNA for the CDR3 is TGCGCCAGCACCCTGACCCTTAGGACAGGTCCGGGTGGCTACACCTTC. The full variable domain, with the rest looked up from reference TRBV5-1 and TRBJ1-2, is KAGVTQTPRYLIKTRGQQVTLSCSPISGHRSVSWYQQTPGQGLQFLFEYFSETQRNKGNFPGRFSGRQFSNSRSEMNVSTLELGDSALYLCASTLTLRTGPGGYTFGSGTRLTVV.

The chain has TRBV5-1 and TRBJ1-2, with a tentative D call TRBD1 (5 bases). Germline CDR1 is SGHRS and CDR2 is YFSETQ. The CDR3 totals 13 residues. The V end lost 5 bases, the J end lost 3 bases, and 11 bases lay between the germline ends. CDR3 nucleotides: TGCGCCAGCAGACCCGACAGCCACTATGGCTACACCTTC. Translation: CASRPDSHYGYTF.

This chain joins TRBV9 and TRBJ2-5; maybe TRBD2 (5 bases). Trimming cost V 0 bases and J 1 base, with 7 bases left between them. Germline values: CDR1 SGDLS, CDR2 YYNGEE. This CDR3 contains 14 residues. CDR3 sequence reads: CASSVGGLQETQYF. The DNA of the CDR3 is TGTGCCAGCAGCGTAGGAGGGCTCCAAGAGACCCAGTACTTC.

J is TRBJ2-1 and V is TRBV6-1, with no clear D. This CDR3 has 15 amino acids. Trimming pared 0 bases from V and 6 bases from J, leaving 12 bases between. The germline gives CDR1 MNHNS, CDR2 SASEGT. This CDR3 reads CASSEAPRSFNEQFF. The CDR3, as DNA: TGTGCCAGCAGTGAAGCCCCTAGATCTTTCAATGAGCAGTTCTTC.

This sequence joins TRBV6-5 and TRBJ2-7, with a possible D match to TRBD1 (6 bases). Germline V gives CDR1 MNHEY, CDR2 SVGAGI. The CDR3 is made up of 15 amino acids. Trimming cost V 2 bases and J 0 bases, with 11 bases left between them. CDR3 loop: CASSYLQGSSYEQYF. As DNA, the CDR3 is TGTGCCAGCAGTTACCTCCAGGGGAGCTCCTACGAGCAGTACTTC.

The chain couples TRBV7-9 to TRBJ2-3; D may be TRBD2 (5 bases). Looked up from germline, CDR1 is SEHNR and CDR2 is FQNEAQ (reference sequence). This CDR3 comprises 12 residues. Trimming took off 5 bases at V and 6 bases at J, with 9 bases between the two ends. The CDR3 loop reads CASSITRDTQYF. The CDR3 DNA reads as TGTGCCAGCAGCATAACTAGGGATACGCAGTATTTT.

J is TRBJ1-6 and V is TRBV7-6; D unresolved. The CDR3 runs to 15 residues. Germline V gives CDR1 SGHVS, CDR2 FNYEAQ. V lost 2 bases and J 7 bases, leaving 12 bases between the germline ends. The CDR3 DNA sequence: TGTGCCAGCAGCTTAAATCGGGGAGAGAATTCACCCCTCCACTTT. Amino acids: CASSLNRGENSPLHF. The full variable domain, in which reference TRBV7-6 and TRBJ1-6 provide the parts outside the CDR3, is GAGVSQSPRYKVTKRGQDVALRCDPISGHVSLYWYRQALGQGPEFLTYFNYEAQQDKSGLPNDRFSAERPEGSISTLTIQRTEQRDSAMYRCASSLNRGENSPLHFGNGTRLTVT.

J is TRBJ1-2 and V is TRBV11-2, with TRBD1 matching 7 bases. The CDR3 has 17 amino acids. V dropped 5 bases and J dropped 0; count of bases not matched to a gene: 12. The germline CDR1 and CDR2 sequences are SGHAT and FQNNGV. This CDR3 reads CASSPPRDRVTNYGYTF. DNA for the CDR3: TGTGCCAGCAGCCCGCCACGGGACAGAGTCACTAACTATGGCTACACCTTC. Combining the CDR3 with reference TRBV11-2 and TRBJ1-2 gives the whole variable domain EAGVAQSPRYKIIEKRQSVAFWCNPISGHATLYWYQQILGQGPKLLIQFQNNGVVDDSQLPKDRFSAERLKGVDSTLKIQPAKLEDSAVYLCASSPPRDRVTNYGYTFGSGTRLTVV.

Notes on this clone: Other DNA variants within this sample encode the same CDR3. The chain has TRBV19 and TRBJ2-7; 9 nucleotides match TRBD1. The CDR3 has 14 amino acids. V lost 5 bases, J lost 5 bases, and 7 bases stayed unmatched. From germline, CDR1 is LNHDA and CDR2 SQIVND (reference sequence). The CDR3 sequence is CASSSRDRAHEQYF. As DNA, the CDR3 is TGTGCCAGTAGTTCCCGGGACAGGGCCCACGAGCAGTACTTC.

For the CDR3, the DNA is TGTGCCACCAGCAGAGGACAGAACTATGGCTACACCTTC. As protein: CATSRGQNYGYTF. The V call is TRBV15, the J call TRBJ1-2, with TRBD1 as a possible D gene (5 bases). The germline V gene encodes CDR1 LNHNV and CDR2 YYDKDF (reference sequence). The CDR3 is 13 residues long. Between the trimmed V and J ends, which lost 1 base and 2 bases, there was a span of 5 bases.

The rearrangement joins TRBV11-2 to TRBJ1-5, with D perhaps TRBD1 (5 bases). CDR3 length: 15 residues. The V gene lost 6 bases and the J gene lost 0 bases, with 12 bases spanning the gap. Germline CDR1 SGHAT, CDR2 FQNNGV. CDR3 sequence (DNA): TGTGCCAGCAGTCAAGGAGGGACTAGCAATCAGCCCCAGCATTTT. It codes for CASSQGGTSNQPQHF.

This chain connects TRBV5-4 to TRBJ2-3; TRBD2 matches 10 bases. V was clipped by 4 bases and J by 0 bases; unmatched bases: 14. The germline CDR1 and CDR2 sequences are SGHNT and YYREEE (reference sequence). The CDR3 runs to 19 residues. The CDR3 loop is CASSPRIGLAETSTDTQYF. The CDR3 DNA reads TGTGCCAGCAGCCCCCGAATTGGACTAGCGGAGACTAGCACAGATACGCAGTATTTT. The full variable domain, in which reference TRBV5-4 and TRBJ2-3 provide the parts outside the CDR3, is ETGVTQSPTHLIKTRGQQVTLRCSSQSGHNTVSWYQQALGQGPQFIFQYYREEENGRGNFPPRFSGLQFPNYSSELNVNALELDDSALYLCASSPRIGLAETSTDTQYFGPGTRLTVL.

The V call is TRBV29-1, the J call TRBJ2-1, with D tentatively TRBD2 (6 bases). Trimming took off 3 bases at V and 8 bases at J, with 8 bases between the two ends. Germline V CDR1 and CDR2: SQVTM, ANQGSEA. The CDR3 spans 11 residues. This CDR3 reads CSVEGLHEQFF. Here the CDR3 DNA reads TGCAGCGTTGAGGGACTTCATGAGCAGTTCTTC.

For the CDR3, the DNA is TGTGCCAGCAGTGAAGCTAGGACAGGACATGAAAAACTGTTTTTT. Translated: CASSEARTGHEKLFF. The chain carries TRBV2 and TRBJ1-4; 7 positions match TRBD1. Trimming removed 0 bases from V and 6 bases from J; junction bases left unmatched: 4. Germline CDR1 SNHLY, CDR2 FYNNEI. This CDR3 region has 15 residues.

This sequence joins TRBV28 and TRBJ1-5; TRBD1 matches at 10 bases. The trim removed 6 bases at V and 0 bases at J, leaving 8 bases unmatched. Germline V CDR1 and CDR2: MDHEN, SYDVKM. This CDR3 spans 17 amino acids. Here the CDR3 DNA reads TGTGCCAGCAGGGATGGACAGGGGGGATATAGCAATCAGCCCCAGCATTTT. It is translated as CASRDGQGGYSNQPQHF.

Details on this clone: A read error may be the cause here, since a much bigger clone is one base away. The chain joins TRBV10-1 to TRBJ2-2; the D gene is possibly TRBD1 (5 bases). CDR1 is WNHNN, CDR2 SYGVQD, per germline (reference sequence). The CDR3 sequence is 13 residues long. The V gene lost 3 bases and the J gene lost 3 bases, with 5 bases spanning the gap. The CDR3 DNA reads TGCGCCAGCAGTGACAGGGACACCGGGGAGCTGTTTTTT. It is translated as CASSDRDTGELFF.

The gene calls are TRBV2 and TRBJ1-2, with 7 bases aligning to TRBD1. The V gene's germline CDR1 is SNHLY and CDR2 FYNNEI. V lost 4 bases to trimming and J lost 8 bases; unmatched junction nucleotides: 22. This CDR3 has 18 amino acids. CDR3 residues: CASSGTGTANSYPGGYTF. In DNA form, the CDR3 reads TGTGCCAGCAGTGGGACCGGGACAGCGAACTCCTACCCGGGGGGCTACACCTTC.

This clone has a handful of counts. The genes are TRBV9 and TRBJ2-7, with TRBD1 matching 8 bases. After removal of 3 bases from V and 3 bases from J, the junction contained 11 bases not matched to a gene. Germline CDR1 is SGDLS and CDR2 is YYNGEE. There are 16 residues in the CDR3. The CDR3 sequence is CASSAPKAGGVYEQYF. CDR3 DNA sequence: TGTGCCAGCAGCGCACCTAAGGCAGGGGGCGTCTACGAGCAGTACTTC.

The chain uses TRBV30 and TRBJ2-3, with TRBD2 matching over 12 bases. This CDR3 is 14 amino acids long. V was pared by 5 bases and J by 2 bases, with 2 bases of the junction left unmatched. CDR1 is GTSNPN, CDR2 SVGIG, per germline (reference sequence). In DNA form, the CDR3 reads TGTGCCTGGCGACTAGCGGGGGCCACAGATACGCAGTATTTT. This translates into CAWRLAGATDTQYF.

The chain recombines TRBV19 with TRBJ2-7, with D perhaps TRBD2 (7 bases). Germline V gene sequence: CDR1 LNHDA, CDR2 SQIVND (reference sequence). V was trimmed by 5 bases and J by 0 bases, leaving 20 bases between them. The CDR3 covers 17 residues. The CDR3 region is CASSSLKGGDSSYEQYF. DNA of the CDR3: TGTGCCAGTAGTTCCCTCAAGGGGGGGGACTCCTCCTACGAGCAGTACTTC.

This chain links TRBV2 with TRBJ2-1; 11 bases fit TRBD1. Germline assignment: CDR1 SNHLY and CDR2 FYNNEI. The CDR3 is 14 amino acids. V shed 7 bases and J 5 bases; nucleotides not matched to a gene: 4. The CDR3 bases are TGTGCCAGCAAGGGACAGGGGGAGGACAATGAGCAGTTCTTC. It codes for CASKGQGEDNEQFF.

The rearrangement uses TRBV18 and TRBJ1-1, with D unresolved. Germline lookup yields CDR1 KGHSH and CDR2 LQKENI. The V and J ends lost 3 bases and 0 bases respectively, with 5 bases between them. This CDR3 has 13 amino acids. CDR3 sequence: CASSPTLNTEAFF. The CDR3 region has the DNA TGTGCCAGCTCACCGACACTGAACACTGAAGCTTTCTTT.